This TCR delta chain derives from a study of Vγ9Vδ2 T cells in congenital toxoplasmosis (dated by TCRdb to 2020 to 2022). For the study in its entirety: The diagnosis of congenital toxoplasmosis relied on IgG, IgM and IgA serology, Western blot and an in-house interferon-gamma release assay. At 2 months, TCR sequencing included 5 infected and roughly eleven uninfected infants, while at 1 year the sequenced group was 3 infected and 4 uninfected infants. Repertoires were sequenced from infants at 2 months after birth and at 1 year of age. In this study, researchers looked at the gamma and delta chain CDR3 repertoires of sorted blood gammadelta T cells, comparing infants congenitally infected with T. gondii against uninfected infants.

Using SuperScript II, cDNA was generated through template-switch reverse transcription, with TRGC- and TRDC-specific primers combined in a single tube. The TRGC primer was designed so that it binds both the TRGC1 and the TRGC2 constant genes. The KAPA Real-Time Library Amplification Kit was used for TRG and TRD amplification, and AMPure XP bead purification was performed between steps. Index PCR with the Nextera XT Index Kit was used to attach Illumina sequencing adapters. An Illumina MiSeq with the V2 300 kit was used to sequence the TRG and TRD amplicons, producing 150 bp paired-end reads. Processing in the source paper ran as follows. Read quality was checked with FastQC version 0.11.8 before further analysis. Reads were mapped to GenBank TRG or TRD reference genes, and MiXCR version 3.0.3 was used to assemble CDR3 sequences. Default MiXCR settings were used, apart from assembling TRDD gene segments from 3 instead of 5 consecutive nucleotides. N additions, CDR3 length, J segment length and clonotype sharing between samples were computed with VDJtools version 1.2.1. CDR3 sequences that were out of frame or contained stop codons were removed from the analysis. Infant repertoires were assessed for overlap with previously published fetal, cord blood and adult blood Vgamma9Vdelta2 repertoires. Public reads were reanalyzed in TCRdb with CATT, and rows carrying the same DNA were merged afterwards. TCRdb assigned the V and J calls; the authors' analysis was not used. The table for this sample lists several hundred delta-chain clones; around 50% of them were counted only once. Of the sample, approximately 30% falls within the top ten clones.

The same treatment, consisting of spiramycin and/or pyrimethamine plus sulfadiazine plus folinic acid, was given to the mothers of both infected and uninfected infants. All infants, infected and uninfected, were born by term delivery after more than 37 weeks of gestation. About 0.95 mL of blood was turned into PBMCs through Lymphoprep gradient centrifugation, and the PBMCs were then cryopreserved in liquid nitrogen and sent to Belgium. After thawing, PBMCs were labeled with Zombie NIR viability dye and stained with CD3, TCR gammadelta, Vgamma9 and Vdelta2 antibodies. CD3+ TCRgammadelta+ T cells were sorted on a FACSAria III with a mean purity of approximately 98%. The RNeasy Micro Kit was used to isolate RNA from some 10,000 sorted gammadelta T cells per sample. The infants were born to mothers who were enrolled with primary T. gondii infection during pregnancy. The infants' peripheral blood was drawn at an outpatient microbiology and virology center located in Pavia, Italy.

CDR1 and CDR2, looked up from the germline V gene, are GEAIGNYY and EKD. Counted from cysteine to phenylalanine, this CDR3 has 19 amino acids. Here the CDR3 DNA is all that survives: 57 bases in frame from base 1. Concerning this clone: Its recognized antigen is unknown. A far larger clone is one base from this, pointing to a likely read error.

Overall study results and their limits: Germline-encoded fetal-type TRDV2 CDR3 sequences seemed to be more prevalent in infected than in uninfected 2-month-old infants, with an in utero expansion footprint being suggested. A public TRGV9 clonotype was highly prevalent in both infected and uninfected infants. Repertoire differences between infected and uninfected infants were less clear at 1 year of age than at 2 months. Two months was the earliest age with enough suitable sample material for TCR repertoire analysis, so newborn repertoires were not sequenced. At 2 months, infected infants appeared to have fewer N additions in TRGV9 and TRDV2 CDR3s than uninfected infants, particularly in TRDV2-TRDJ1 sequences.

The sample comprised gamma-delta T cells from blood. The receptor was derived from a child under 10 years old born to a mother with Toxoplasma gondii infection during pregnancy, either congenitally infected or uninfected (not recorded which). The rearranged segments are TRDV2 and TRDJ3; 9 nucleotides in the junction match TRDD3. Matching the DNA to germline supplied the J gene, which TCRdb does not give. The CDR3 is CACDILLGDSSWETRQMFF. In nucleotide form, the sequence is TGTGCCTGTGACATTTTACTGGGGGACAGCTCCTGGGAAACCCGACAGATGTTTTTC.